These T cell receptor beta chains were read from a single sample in a study of cytomegalovirus exposure and HLA in healthy donors. Profiling relied on immunoSEQ multiplex PCR, and the TCRdb table lists in-frame clones only, not all of them. The table shows under 110,000 clones, with 70% to 85% occurring only once. Sequencing used PBMCs. These receptors all come from a boy between 5 and 17 years old in good health and CMV-seronegative. The CDR3 runs from the conserved cysteine through the conserved F or W. Fields, in order: D gene, J gene, V gene, clone size, CDR3 protein, CDR3 DNA. The D gene is left open where the match is weak. Only part of the rows carry a size: once, few, many, or a class if the clone is expanded.

>NA|TRBJ1-5|TRBV28|NA
CASSLMFIGGTNQPQHF
TGTGCCAGCAGTTTAATGTTCATTGGAGGCACCAATCAGCCCCAGCATTTT
>TRBD1|TRBJ2-1|TRBV6-1|NA
CASSEARDRYYNEQFF
TGTGCCAGCAGTGAAGCAAGGGACAGGTACTACAATGAGCAGTTCTTC
>NA|TRBJ1-3|TRBV6-1|NA
CASSDLGGSGNTIYF
TGTGCCAGCAGTGATCTGGGAGGCTCTGGAAACACCATATATTTT
>NA|TRBJ2-7|TRBV30|NA
CAWSVIKLKRSPSYEQYF
TGTGCCTGGAGTGTGATCAAGTTGAAGAGGTCCCCCTCCTACGAGCAGTACTTC
>NA|TRBJ1-4|TRBV2|NA
CASKEGEKLFF
TGTGCCAGCAAGGAGGGGGAAAAACTGTTTTTT
>TRBD2|TRBJ2-5|TRBV2|NA
CASSAAGGRGETQYF
TGTGCCAGCAGTGCCGCGGGGGGCCGTGGGGAGACCCAGTACTTC
>TRBD2|TRBJ2-1|TRBV7-3|NA
CASSLGTSGRDEQFF
TGTGCCAGCAGCCTAGGGACTAGCGGGAGGGATGAGCAGTTCTTC
>NA|TRBJ1-1|TRBV28|NA
CASSLRAGAFF
TGTGCCAGCAGTTTGAGGGCAGGCGCTTTCTTT
>TRBD1|TRBJ1-5|TRBV28|NA
CASSSTGGNQPQHF
TGTGCCAGCAGTTCCACAGGGGGCAATCAGCCCCAGCATTTT
>NA|TRBJ2-7|TRBV4-1|NA
CASSQGGGDGGEQYF
TGCGCCAGCAGCCAAGGTGGAGGGGACGGAGGCGAGCAGTACTTC
>TRBD2|TRBJ2-1|TRBV19|NA
CASSLSPGGSYNEQFF
TGTGCCAGTAGCCTGTCCCCGGGGGGATCCTACAATGAGCAGTTCTTC
>NA|TRBJ1-3|TRBV30|few
CAWRERGNTIYF
TGTGCCTGGAGGGAGAGAGGAAACACCATATATTTT
>NA|TRBJ2-7|TRBV4-1|NA
CASSQALIPYEQYF
TGCGCCAGCAGCCAAGCCTTAATCCCGTACGAGCAGTACTTC
>TRBD2|TRBJ2-3|TRBV4-1|once
CASSQSRISGGASTQYF
TGCGCCAGCAGCCAATCCAGAATTAGCGGGGGGGCGAGTACGCAGTATTTT
>TRBD2|TRBJ2-7|TRBV30|NA
CAWTSGGPFEQYF
TGTGCCTGGACTAGCGGGGGCCCCTTCGAGCAGTACTTC
>TRBD2|TRBJ2-7|TRBV6-5|NA
CASSVAGGVYEQYF
TGTGCCAGCAGTGTAGCGGGAGGCGTATACGAGCAGTACTTC
>NA|TRBJ2-1|TRBV7-3|many
CASSSSGNNEQFF
TGTGCCAGCAGCTCCTCCGGGAACAATGAGCAGTTCTTC
>TRBD1|TRBJ1-5|TRBV25-1|once
CASSDGTVKEGNQPQHF
TGTGCCAGCAGTGATGGGACAGTGAAGGAGGGGAATCAGCCCCAGCATTTT
>NA|TRBJ1-1|TRBV19|NA
CASSSGSRNTEAFF
TGTGCCAGTAGTTCAGGCAGTCGGAACACTGAAGCTTTCTTT
>TRBD1|TRBJ1-2|TRBV25-1|NA
CASNTGGYYGYTF
TGTGCCAGTAACACAGGGGGCTACTATGGCTACACCTTC
>TRBD1|TRBJ1-2|TRBV18|NA
CASSTGTGGNYGYTF
TGTGCCAGCTCAACCGGGACAGGGGGCAACTATGGCTACACCTTC
>TRBD1|TRBJ2-5|TRBV11-3|NA
CASSSDETGLKQETQYF
TGTGCCAGCAGCTCCGACGAGACAGGGTTAAAACAAGAGACCCAGTACTTC
>NA|TRBJ1-5|TRBV25-1|NA
CASSTPGYSNQPQHF
TGTGCCAGCAGTACTCCGGGGTATAGCAATCAGCCCCAGCATTTT
>TRBD1|TRBJ2-7|TRBV7-6|NA
CASSVARTGSSYEQYF
TGTGCCAGCAGTGTAGCCCGGACAGGGTCGTCCTACGAGCAGTACTTC
>TRBD1|TRBJ1-2|TRBV5-5|few
CASSWVGPDRGHYGYTF
TGTGCCAGCAGCTGGGTAGGCCCGGACAGGGGGCACTATGGCTACACCTTC
>TRBD2|TRBJ2-7|TRBV4-1|few
CASSPLAGGAYEQYF
TGCGCCAGCAGCCCCCTAGCGGGAGGGGCCTACGAGCAGTACTTC
>TRBD2|TRBJ2-5|TRBV2|NA
CASSELRGEVETQYF
TGTGCCAGCAGTGAATTGCGGGGGGAAGTAGAGACCCAGTACTTC
>NA|TRBJ2-7|TRBV4-1|NA
CASSQEQASYEQYF
TGCGCCAGCAGCCAAGAGCAGGCCTCCTACGAGCAGTACTTC
>NA|TRBJ1-2|TRBV10-3|NA
CAIEAEPNYGYTF
TGTGCCATCGAGGCGGAGCCAAACTATGGCTACACCTTC
>TRBD1|TRBJ1-2|TRBV5-6|once
CASSSRDRIYGYTF
TGTGCCAGCAGCTCAAGGGACAGGATCTATGGCTACACCTTC
>TRBD1|TRBJ1-5|TRBV2|NA
CASRQQGLGQPQHF
TGTGCCAGCAGGCAACAGGGGTTGGGTCAGCCCCAGCATTTT
>NA|TRBJ1-2|TRBV5-1|NA
CASSATSGSYYGYTF
TGCGCCAGCAGTGCGACGTCCGGGTCCTACTATGGCTACACCTTC
>TRBD2|TRBJ2-5|TRBV29-1|NA
CSVGGRLAVEETQYF
TGCAGCGTTGGGGGCCGACTAGCGGTTGAAGAGACCCAGTACTTC
>NA|TRBJ2-7|TRBV6-1|NA
CASSETGAVYEQYF
TGTGCCAGCAGTGAAACGGGAGCGGTCTACGAGCAGTACTTC